This T cell receptor beta chain stems from a study of cytomegalovirus exposure and HLA in healthy donors. Findings and caveats of the study: Later analysis placed DRB1 highest and HLA-C lowest in TCR association rates, which differed by HLA locus.

PCR was performed using 60 Vbeta and 13 Jbeta primers. Repertoires were generated with immunoSEQ multiplex PCR, while TCRdb's copy carries only in-frame clones and drops some. The data show about 130,000 clones, around 77% seen once. V was pared by 0 bases and J by 0 bases, with 6 bases between. The length of the CDR3 is 15 residues. Germline V gene data show CDR1 as SGHRS and CDR2 as YFSETQ. Worth noting for this clone: Its antigen is unknown.

The receptor was isolated from a man younger than 40 in good health and CMV-seronegative. This sequence joins TRBV5-1 and TRBJ2-2; D is uncertain. The sequenced sample was PBMCs. In DNA, the CDR3 is TGCGCCAGCAGCTTGGGACTGGCGAACACCGGGGAGCTGTTTTTT. It is translated as CASSLGLANTGELFF. The complete variable domain, with remaining parts taken from reference TRBV5-1 and TRBJ2-2, reads KAGVTQTPRYLIKTRGQQVTLSCSPISGHRSVSWYQQTPGQGLQFLFEYFSETQRNKGNFPGRFSGRQFSNSRSEMNVSTLELGDSALYLCASSLGLANTGELFFGEGSRLTVL.